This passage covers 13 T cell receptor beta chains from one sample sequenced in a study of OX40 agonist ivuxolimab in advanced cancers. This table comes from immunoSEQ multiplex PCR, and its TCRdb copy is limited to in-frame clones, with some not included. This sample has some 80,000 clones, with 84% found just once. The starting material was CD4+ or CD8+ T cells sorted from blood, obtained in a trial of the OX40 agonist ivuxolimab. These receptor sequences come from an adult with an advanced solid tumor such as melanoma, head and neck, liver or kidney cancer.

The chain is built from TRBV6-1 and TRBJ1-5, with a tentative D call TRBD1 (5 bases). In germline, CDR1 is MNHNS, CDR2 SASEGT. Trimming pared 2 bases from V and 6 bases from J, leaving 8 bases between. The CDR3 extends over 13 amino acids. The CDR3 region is CASSERGGQPQHF. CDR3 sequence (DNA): TGTGCCAGCAGTGAACGGGGGGGTCAGCCCCAGCATTTT.

Here the CDR3 DNA reads TGTGCCACCAGCAGAGAAGGGTATCCTACTGACAGGGGGCTAGGCTACACCTTC. This codes for CATSREGYPTDRGLGYTF. The rearrangement joins TRBV15 to TRBJ1-2, with 10 bases lining up with TRBD1. The CDR3 loop spans 18 amino acids. V dropped 0 bases and J dropped 8; count of bases not matched to a gene: 15. CDR1 is LNHNV and CDR2 is YYDKDF in the germline V gene (reference sequence).

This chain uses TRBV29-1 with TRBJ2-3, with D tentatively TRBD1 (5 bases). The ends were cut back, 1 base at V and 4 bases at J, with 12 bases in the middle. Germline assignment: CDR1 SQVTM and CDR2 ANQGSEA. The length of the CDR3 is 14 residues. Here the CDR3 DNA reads TGCAGCGTTGAAGCGCCAGGGTTGGCAGATACGCAGTATTTT. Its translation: CSVEAPGLADTQYF.

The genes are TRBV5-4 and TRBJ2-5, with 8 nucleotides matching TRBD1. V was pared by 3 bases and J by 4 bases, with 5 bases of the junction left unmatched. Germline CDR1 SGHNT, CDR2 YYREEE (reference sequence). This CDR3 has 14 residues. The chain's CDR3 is CASSYRQGRETQYF. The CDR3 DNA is TGTGCCAGCAGCTACCGACAGGGGCGAGAGACCCAGTACTTC.

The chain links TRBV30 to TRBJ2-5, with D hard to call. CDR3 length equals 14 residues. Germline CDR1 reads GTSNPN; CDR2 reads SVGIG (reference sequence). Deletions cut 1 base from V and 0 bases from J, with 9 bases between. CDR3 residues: CAWSADRYQETQYF. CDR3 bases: TGTGCCTGGAGTGCGGACCGGTACCAAGAGACCCAGTACTTC.

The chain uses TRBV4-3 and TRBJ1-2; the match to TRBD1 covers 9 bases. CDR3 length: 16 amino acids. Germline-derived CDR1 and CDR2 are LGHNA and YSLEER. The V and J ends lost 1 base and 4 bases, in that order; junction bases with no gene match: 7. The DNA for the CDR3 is TGCGCCAGCAGCCAAGGAGGGACAGGGTTTCTCTATGGCTACACCTTC. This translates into CASSQGGTGFLYGYTF.

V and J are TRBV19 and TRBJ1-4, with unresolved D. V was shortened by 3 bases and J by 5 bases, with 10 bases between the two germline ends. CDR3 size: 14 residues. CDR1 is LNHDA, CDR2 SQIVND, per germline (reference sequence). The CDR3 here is CASSMKEGNEKLFF. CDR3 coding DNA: TGTGCCAGTAGTATGAAGGAAGGCAATGAAAAACTGTTTTTT.

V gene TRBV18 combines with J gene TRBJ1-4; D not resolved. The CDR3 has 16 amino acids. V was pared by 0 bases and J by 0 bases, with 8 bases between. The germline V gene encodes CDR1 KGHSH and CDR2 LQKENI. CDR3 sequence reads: CASSPPWPATNEKLFF. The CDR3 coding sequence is TGTGCCAGCTCACCACCGTGGCCGGCAACTAATGAAAAACTGTTTTTT.

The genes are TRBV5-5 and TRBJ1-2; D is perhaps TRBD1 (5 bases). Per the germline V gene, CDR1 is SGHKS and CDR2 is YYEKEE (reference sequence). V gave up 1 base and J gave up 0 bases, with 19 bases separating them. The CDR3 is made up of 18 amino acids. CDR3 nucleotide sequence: TGTGCCAGCAGCTTGATGGTCCCACCCAGGGTTACTAACTATGGCTACACCTTC. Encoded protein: CASSLMVPPRVTNYGYTF.

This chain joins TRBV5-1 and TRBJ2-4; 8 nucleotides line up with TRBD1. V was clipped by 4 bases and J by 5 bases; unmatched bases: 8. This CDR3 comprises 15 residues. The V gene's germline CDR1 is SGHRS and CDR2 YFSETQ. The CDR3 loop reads CASSLIPGQENIQYF. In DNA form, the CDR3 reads TGCGCCAGCAGCCTCATACCGGGACAGGAAAACATTCAGTACTTC. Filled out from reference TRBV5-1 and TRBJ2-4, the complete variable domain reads KAGVTQTPRYLIKTRGQQVTLSCSPISGHRSVSWYQQTPGQGLQFLFEYFSETQRNKGNFPGRFSGRQFSNSRSEMNVSTLELGDSALYLCASSLIPGQENIQYFGAGTRLSVL.

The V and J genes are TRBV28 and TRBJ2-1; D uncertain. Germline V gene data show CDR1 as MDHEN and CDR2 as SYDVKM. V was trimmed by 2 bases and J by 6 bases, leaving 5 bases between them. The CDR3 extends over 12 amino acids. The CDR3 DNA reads TGTGCCAGCAGTTTAGTAGGCAATGAGCAGTTCTTC. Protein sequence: CASSLVGNEQFF. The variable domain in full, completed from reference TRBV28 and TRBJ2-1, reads DVKVTQSSRYLVKRTGEKVFLECVQDMDHENMFWYRQDPGLGLRLIYFSYDVKMKEKGDIPEGYSVSREKKERFSLILESASTNQTSMYLCASSLVGNEQFFGPGTRLTVL.

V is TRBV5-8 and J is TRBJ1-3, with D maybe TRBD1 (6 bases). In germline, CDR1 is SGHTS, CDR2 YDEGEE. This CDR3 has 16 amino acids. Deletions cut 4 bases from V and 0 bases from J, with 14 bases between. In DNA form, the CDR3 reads TGTGCCAGCAGCCAAGGGGACATTTTCTCTGGAAACACCATATATTTT. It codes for CASSQGDIFSGNTIYF.

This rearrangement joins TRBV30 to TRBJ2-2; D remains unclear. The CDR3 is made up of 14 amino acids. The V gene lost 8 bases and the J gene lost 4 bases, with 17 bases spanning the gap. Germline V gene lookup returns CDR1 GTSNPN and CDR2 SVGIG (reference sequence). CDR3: CAATGRLPTGELFF. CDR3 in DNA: TGTGCCGCAACCGGTAGGCTTCCCACCGGGGAGCTGTTTTTT. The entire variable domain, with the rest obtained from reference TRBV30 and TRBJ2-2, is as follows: SQTIHQWPATLVQPVGSPLSLECTVEGTSNPNLYWYRQAAGRGLQLLFYSVGIGQISSEVPQNLSASRPQDRQFILSSKKLLLSDSGFYLCAATGRLPTGELFFGEGSRLTVL.